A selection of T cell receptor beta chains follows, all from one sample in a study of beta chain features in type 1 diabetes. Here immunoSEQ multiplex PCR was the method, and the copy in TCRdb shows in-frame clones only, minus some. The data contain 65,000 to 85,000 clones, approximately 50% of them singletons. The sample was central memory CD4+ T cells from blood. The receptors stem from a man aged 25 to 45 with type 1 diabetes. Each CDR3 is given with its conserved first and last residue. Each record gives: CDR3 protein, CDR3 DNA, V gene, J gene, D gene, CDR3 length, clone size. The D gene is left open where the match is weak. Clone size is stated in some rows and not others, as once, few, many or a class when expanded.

CDR3 protein: CASSYLTSGRRNEQFF
CDR3 DNA: TGTGCCAGCAGTTACTTAACTAGCGGGAGACGGAATGAGCAGTTCTTC
V gene: TRBV6-5
J gene: TRBJ2-1
D gene: TRBD2
CDR3 length: 16
clone size: NA

CDR3 protein: CASSIRSGSTDTQYF
CDR3 DNA: TGTGCCAGCAGCATCCGTAGCGGGAGCACAGATACGCAGTATTTT
V gene: TRBV7-2
J gene: TRBJ2-3
D gene: TRBD2
CDR3 length: 15
clone size: few

CDR3 protein: CASSTGQGTQETQYF
CDR3 DNA: TGTGCCAGCAGCACAGGACAGGGGACTCAAGAGACCCAGTACTTC
V gene: TRBV7-6
J gene: TRBJ2-5
D gene: TRBD1
CDR3 length: 15
clone size: NA

CDR3 protein: CASSPPSGLQETQYF
CDR3 DNA: TGTGCCAGCTCACCACCGTCAGGGCTCCAAGAGACCCAGTACTTC
V gene: TRBV18
J gene: TRBJ2-5
D gene: NA
CDR3 length: 15
clone size: few

CDR3 protein: CASSLVSGRMHSYNEQFF
CDR3 DNA: TGTGCCAGCAGCTTGGTCAGCGGGAGGATGCACTCCTACAATGAGCAGTTCTTC
V gene: TRBV5-6
J gene: TRBJ2-1
D gene: TRBD2
CDR3 length: 18
clone size: NA

CDR3 protein: CAWSVPDYGYTF
CDR3 DNA: TGTGCCTGGAGTGTACCGGACTATGGCTACACCTTC
V gene: TRBV30
J gene: TRBJ1-2
D gene: NA
CDR3 length: 12
clone size: NA

CDR3 protein: CASSPGGVGETQYF
CDR3 DNA: TGTGCCAGCAGCCCGGGAGGTGTAGGAGAGACCCAGTACTTC
V gene: TRBV7-9
J gene: TRBJ2-5
D gene: TRBD2
CDR3 length: 14
clone size: NA

CDR3 protein: CASSLGTGGWETQYF
CDR3 DNA: TGCGCCAGCAGCTTGGGGACAGGGGGCTGGGAGACCCAGTACTTC
V gene: TRBV5-1
J gene: TRBJ2-5
D gene: TRBD1
CDR3 length: 15
clone size: NA

CDR3 protein: CASSFRGLTGGKGYEQYF
CDR3 DNA: TGTGCCAGCAGCTTCAGAGGTCTAACGGGAGGAAAGGGCTACGAGCAGTACTTC
V gene: TRBV7-2
J gene: TRBJ2-7
D gene: TRBD2
CDR3 length: 18
clone size: NA

CDR3 protein: CASNKQRGETQYF
CDR3 DNA: TGTGCCAGCAACAAACAGAGGGGGGAGACCCAGTACTTC
V gene: TRBV5-8
J gene: TRBJ2-5
D gene: NA
CDR3 length: 13
clone size: NA

CDR3 protein: CASSYQGQGAYEQYF
CDR3 DNA: TGTGCCAGCAGTTACCAGGGACAGGGGGCCTACGAGCAGTACTTC
V gene: TRBV6-6
J gene: TRBJ2-7
D gene: TRBD1
CDR3 length: 15
clone size: NA

CDR3 protein: CASSALASPYEQYF
CDR3 DNA: TGTGCCAGCAGCGCTCTAGCGTCCCCCTACGAGCAGTACTTC
V gene: TRBV9
J gene: TRBJ2-7
D gene: NA
CDR3 length: 14
clone size: NA

CDR3 protein: CASSSGQGVWYF
CDR3 DNA: TGTGCCAGCAGCTCCGGACAGGGGGTTTGGTACTTC
V gene: TRBV7-8
J gene: TRBJ2-7
D gene: TRBD1
CDR3 length: 12
clone size: NA

CDR3 protein: CASSPRRVQETQYF
CDR3 DNA: TGTGCCAGCAGCCCCCGGAGGGTCCAAGAGACCCAGTACTTC
V gene: TRBV7-2
J gene: TRBJ2-5
D gene: NA
CDR3 length: 14
clone size: NA

CDR3 protein: CASSTQTGSNEKLFF
CDR3 DNA: TGTGCCAGCAGTACGCAGACAGGGAGTAATGAAAAACTGTTTTTT
V gene: TRBV6-1
J gene: TRBJ1-4
D gene: TRBD1
CDR3 length: 15
clone size: NA

CDR3 protein: CASSQEGLADFTLAKNIQYF
CDR3 DNA: TGCGCCAGCAGCCAAGAAGGTCTAGCGGACTTCACCCTAGCCAAAAACATTCAGTACTTC
V gene: TRBV4-1
J gene: TRBJ2-4
D gene: TRBD2
CDR3 length: 20
clone size: NA

CDR3 protein: CASGRSGTGTNQPQHF
CDR3 DNA: TGTGCCAGTGGTCGCTCCGGGACAGGAACCAATCAGCCCCAGCATTTT
V gene: TRBV19
J gene: TRBJ1-5
D gene: TRBD1
CDR3 length: 16
clone size: NA

CDR3 protein: CASSPEAGGLSGELFF
CDR3 DNA: TGCGCCAGCAGCCCAGAAGCGGGGGGGCTGTCCGGGGAGCTGTTTTTT
V gene: TRBV4-1
J gene: TRBJ2-2
D gene: TRBD2
CDR3 length: 16
clone size: NA

CDR3 protein: CASSLQGRKNTEAFF
CDR3 DNA: TGTGCCAGCTCACTACAGGGCCGTAAAAACACTGAAGCTTTCTTT
V gene: TRBV18
J gene: TRBJ1-1
D gene: NA
CDR3 length: 15
clone size: NA

CDR3 protein: CSVEGAGRTGELFF
CDR3 DNA: TGCAGCGTTGAGGGCGCGGGGAGGACCGGGGAGCTGTTTTTT
V gene: TRBV29-1
J gene: TRBJ2-2
D gene: NA
CDR3 length: 14
clone size: few

CDR3 protein: CASSPGQGDTDTQYF
CDR3 DNA: TGTGCCAGCAGCCCGGGACAGGGTGACACAGATACGCAGTATTTT
V gene: TRBV7-9
J gene: TRBJ2-3
D gene: TRBD1
CDR3 length: 15
clone size: NA

CDR3 protein: CASSLGQDNSPLHF
CDR3 DNA: TGCGCCAGCAGCTTGGGCCAGGATAATTCACCCCTCCACTTT
V gene: TRBV5-1
J gene: TRBJ1-6
D gene: NA
CDR3 length: 14
clone size: NA

CDR3 protein: CASSPESQFNQPQHF
CDR3 DNA: TGTGCCAGCTCACCGGAGAGCCAGTTCAATCAGCCCCAGCATTTT
V gene: TRBV18
J gene: TRBJ1-5
D gene: NA
CDR3 length: 15
clone size: NA

CDR3 protein: CASSSFRAAALLDTQYF
CDR3 DNA: TGTGCCAGCAGCTCATTCAGGGCGGCAGCACTACTAGATACGCAGTATTTT
V gene: TRBV11-2
J gene: TRBJ2-3
D gene: NA
CDR3 length: 17
clone size: NA

CDR3 protein: CASSLGRQMNTEAFF
CDR3 DNA: TGTGCCAGCAGCTTGGGGAGGCAGATGAACACTGAAGCTTTCTTT
V gene: TRBV5-4
J gene: TRBJ1-1
D gene: NA
CDR3 length: 15
clone size: NA

CDR3 protein: CSATTEGEQYF
CDR3 DNA: TGCAGTGCCACTACCGAGGGGGAGCAGTATTTT
V gene: TRBV20-1
J gene: TRBJ2-3
D gene: NA
CDR3 length: 11
clone size: NA

CDR3 protein: CASSREGFTEAFF
CDR3 DNA: TGTGCCAGCAGTAGAGAGGGTTTCACTGAAGCTTTCTTT
V gene: TRBV6-5
J gene: TRBJ1-1
D gene: NA
CDR3 length: 13
clone size: NA

CDR3 protein: CASSSGTTSLSSYEQYF
CDR3 DNA: TGCGCCAGCAGCTCAGGCACGACTAGTCTGAGCTCCTACGAGCAGTACTTC
V gene: TRBV5-1
J gene: TRBJ2-7
D gene: NA
CDR3 length: 17
clone size: NA

CDR3 protein: CASRSGGAGETQYF
CDR3 DNA: TGTGCCAGCAGGTCCGGGGGGGCCGGGGAGACCCAGTACTTC
V gene: TRBV5-4
J gene: TRBJ2-5
D gene: TRBD2
CDR3 length: 14
clone size: NA

CDR3 protein: CATSPDSPQNTGELFF
CDR3 DNA: TGTGCCACCTCACCGGACTCTCCGCAGAACACCGGGGAGCTGTTTTTT
V gene: TRBV2
J gene: TRBJ2-2
D gene: NA
CDR3 length: 16
clone size: NA

CDR3 protein: CASSARDRGGWNEQFF
CDR3 DNA: TGCGCCAGCAGCGCGCGGGACAGGGGAGGCTGGAATGAGCAGTTCTTC
V gene: TRBV5-1
J gene: TRBJ2-1
D gene: TRBD1
CDR3 length: 16
clone size: NA

CDR3 protein: CATSLGQGGRGKLFF
CDR3 DNA: TGTGCCACCAGCCTAGGGCAGGGAGGTCGCGGAAAACTGTTTTTT
V gene: TRBV15
J gene: TRBJ1-4
D gene: NA
CDR3 length: 15
clone size: few

CDR3 protein: CASSDGGRTDTQYF
CDR3 DNA: TGCGCCAGCAGTGACGGGGGGCGCACAGATACGCAGTATTTT
V gene: TRBV10-1
J gene: TRBJ2-3
D gene: NA
CDR3 length: 14
clone size: NA

CDR3 protein: CAWMGDREYEQYF
CDR3 DNA: TGTGCCTGGATGGGGGACAGGGAATACGAGCAGTACTTC
V gene: TRBV30
J gene: TRBJ2-7
D gene: TRBD1
CDR3 length: 13
clone size: NA

CDR3 protein: CASSPPGGYEQYF
CDR3 DNA: TGTGCCAGCTCACCACCGGGGGGCTACGAGCAGTACTTC
V gene: TRBV18
J gene: TRBJ2-7
D gene: NA
CDR3 length: 13
clone size: few

CDR3 protein: CASSGSGTSGHTQYF
CDR3 DNA: TGTGCCAGCAGCGGATCCGGGACTAGCGGACATACGCAGTATTTT
V gene: TRBV9
J gene: TRBJ2-3
D gene: TRBD2
CDR3 length: 15
clone size: NA

CDR3 protein: CSAGDSSYEQYF
CDR3 DNA: TGCAGCGCCGGGGACAGCTCCTACGAGCAGTACTTC
V gene: TRBV29-1
J gene: TRBJ2-7
D gene: TRBD1
CDR3 length: 12
clone size: NA

CDR3 protein: CASSRGGLTDTQYF
CDR3 DNA: TGCGCCAGCAGCAGGGGGGGCCTCACAGATACGCAGTATTTT
V gene: TRBV5-1
J gene: TRBJ2-3
D gene: NA
CDR3 length: 14
clone size: NA

CDR3 protein: CASSGSRVEADTQYF
CDR3 DNA: TGTGCCAGCAGCGGTTCTAGGGTGGAGGCAGATACGCAGTATTTT
V gene: TRBV9
J gene: TRBJ2-3
D gene: NA
CDR3 length: 15
clone size: NA

CDR3 protein: CASSFRLAGVSSYNEQFF
CDR3 DNA: TGCGCCAGCAGCTTCAGACTAGCGGGGGTAAGCTCCTACAATGAGCAGTTCTTC
V gene: TRBV5-1
J gene: TRBJ2-1
D gene: TRBD2
CDR3 length: 18
clone size: many

CDR3 protein: CSVEEESRDEQFF
CDR3 DNA: TGCAGCGTTGAAGAGGAGTCCCGGGATGAGCAGTTCTTC
V gene: TRBV29-1
J gene: TRBJ2-1
D gene: NA
CDR3 length: 13
clone size: few